The rows below give T cell receptor beta chains drawn from one sample of a study of early T cells in non-severe SARS-CoV-2 infection. TCRdb analysed the 5' RACE reads with MiXCR anew, one entry per CDR3 protein. The sample lists about 67,000 distinct CDR3 sequences, 8% to 10% occurring once. The sequences come from whole blood, collected at baseline. All receptors come from an adult who was a healthcare worker with PCR-confirmed SARS-CoV-2 infection or an uninfected control (not recorded which). Each CDR3 is given with its conserved first and last residue. Each record gives: J gene, V gene, D gene, clone size, CDR3 DNA, CDR3 protein. The D gene is left open where the match is weak. Clone size is given for some rows only: seen once, a few or many times, or a class if the clone is expanded.

J gene: TRBJ2-6
V gene: TRBV7-3
D gene: .
clone size: .
CDR3 DNA: TGTGCCAGCAGCTTATACACGGCCGGGGCCAACGTCCTGACTTTC
CDR3 protein: CASSLYTAGANVLTF

J gene: TRBJ1-1
V gene: TRBV27
D gene: .
clone size: .
CDR3 DNA: TGTGCCAGCAGGCCGGGACAGAACACTGAAGCTTTCTTT
CDR3 protein: CASRPGQNTEAFF

J gene: TRBJ1-2
V gene: TRBV28
D gene: TRBD1
clone size: many
CDR3 DNA: TGTGCCAGCAGACCGACAGGGATCGCCTATGGCTACACCTTC
CDR3 protein: CASRPTGIAYGYTF

J gene: TRBJ2-3
V gene: TRBV10-3
D gene: TRBD1
clone size: few
CDR3 DNA: TGTGCCATCAGTGGGGGGACAGTATCCGCAGATACGCAGTATTTT
CDR3 protein: CAISGGTVSADTQYF

J gene: TRBJ1-2
V gene: TRBV28
D gene: .
clone size: many
CDR3 DNA: TGTGCCAGCAGTTCCCCGAGCGGTGGCCATGGCTACACCTTC
CDR3 protein: CASSSPSGGHGYTF

J gene: TRBJ1-2
V gene: TRBV6-6
D gene: TRBD1
clone size: .
CDR3 DNA: TGTGCCAGCAGCCACAGGGGGTCGGACTATGGCTACACCTTC
CDR3 protein: CASSHRGSDYGYTF

J gene: TRBJ2-7
V gene: TRBV5-1
D gene: TRBD1
clone size: few
CDR3 DNA: TGCGCCAGCAGCTTAAACCGGGACAGAGCCTACGAGCAGTACTTC
CDR3 protein: CASSLNRDRAYEQYF

J gene: TRBJ2-7
V gene: TRBV20-1
D gene: TRBD2
clone size: many
CDR3 DNA: TGCAGTGCACATCCAAGCGGGAGGTCGGCCTACGAGCAGTACTTC
CDR3 protein: CSAHPSGRSAYEQYF

J gene: TRBJ2-2
V gene: TRBV7-3
D gene: TRBD2
clone size: .
CDR3 DNA: TGTGCCAGCAGCCCGGGACTAGCGGACACCGGGGAGCTGTTTTTT
CDR3 protein: CASSPGLADTGELFF

J gene: TRBJ2-7
V gene: TRBV7-2
D gene: .
clone size: many
CDR3 DNA: TGTGCCAGCAGCTTTGGACAGAACTACGAGCAGTACTTC
CDR3 protein: CASSFGQNYEQYF

J gene: TRBJ2-5
V gene: TRBV5-4
D gene: .
clone size: few
CDR3 DNA: TGTGCCAGCAGCTTAAGGGATCGAGAGACCCAGTACTTC
CDR3 protein: CASSLRDRETQYF

J gene: TRBJ2-3
V gene: TRBV29-1
D gene: TRBD2
clone size: many
CDR3 DNA: TGCAGCGTTGTGGCTAGCGGGACGTACACAGATACGCAGTATTTT
CDR3 protein: CSVVASGTYTDTQYF

J gene: TRBJ2-5
V gene: TRBV7-9
D gene: .
clone size: many
CDR3 DNA: TGTGCCAGCAGCTTAGCCGGGTTCAGCGAGACCCAGTACTTC
CDR3 protein: CASSLAGFSETQYF

J gene: TRBJ1-2
V gene: TRBV12-3/TRBV12-4
D gene: .
clone size: .
CDR3 DNA: TGTGCCAGCAGTTTAGCTGGGACCAACTATGGCTACACCTTC
CDR3 protein: CASSLAGTNYGYTF

J gene: TRBJ2-7
V gene: TRBV7-9
D gene: .
clone size: many
CDR3 DNA: TGTGCCAGCAGCTTAGCGCTCGGGGGTGAATCGTCCTACGAGCAGTACTTC
CDR3 protein: CASSLALGGESSYEQYF

J gene: TRBJ2-5
V gene: TRBV20-1
D gene: .
clone size: .
CDR3 DNA: TGCAGTGCTAGAGTTAGCCTTTCACAAGAGACCCAGTACTTC
CDR3 protein: CSARVSLSQETQYF

J gene: TRBJ2-3
V gene: TRBV29-1
D gene: .
clone size: .
CDR3 DNA: TGCAGCGTTGCAAATCGGATAAGCAGGGCCTTAGATACGCAGTATTTT
CDR3 protein: CSVANRISRALDTQYF

J gene: TRBJ2-3
V gene: TRBV6-5
D gene: .
clone size: .
CDR3 DNA: TGTGCCAGCACGGGCGGGTCTAGCACAGATACGCAGTATTTT
CDR3 protein: CASTGGSSTDTQYF

J gene: TRBJ2-1
V gene: TRBV4-2
D gene: TRBD2
clone size: .
CDR3 DNA: TGTGCCAGCAGCCAAGCTCCGGGAGGTGCCTACAATGAGCAGTTCTTC
CDR3 protein: CASSQAPGGAYNEQFF

J gene: TRBJ2-2
V gene: TRBV7-3
D gene: .
clone size: few
CDR3 DNA: TGTGCCAGCAGCTTAACGCTGGGGTCCGGGGAGCTGTTTTTT
CDR3 protein: CASSLTLGSGELFF

J gene: TRBJ2-3
V gene: TRBV6-1
D gene: .
clone size: few
CDR3 DNA: TGTGCCAGCAGTGAAGGGCCCTCCCACACAGATACGCAGTATTTT
CDR3 protein: CASSEGPSHTDTQYF

J gene: TRBJ2-7
V gene: TRBV28
D gene: .
clone size: many
CDR3 DNA: TGTGCCAGCAGTCCCTACCCCATTACAGTTGGCTACGAGCAGTACTTC
CDR3 protein: CASSPYPITVGYEQYF

J gene: TRBJ2-2
V gene: TRBV18
D gene: .
clone size: many
CDR3 DNA: TGTGCCAGCTCACCGGCAGCGAACACCGGGGAGCTGTTTTTT
CDR3 protein: CASSPAANTGELFF

J gene: TRBJ2-1
V gene: TRBV13
D gene: .
clone size: few
CDR3 DNA: TGTGCCAGCAGCTTTTTCGGGGAGCAGTTCTTC
CDR3 protein: CASSFFGEQFF

J gene: TRBJ2-3
V gene: TRBV28
D gene: .
clone size: .
CDR3 DNA: TGTGCCAGCAGTTTGTCCCTCTGGACAGATACGCAGTATTTT
CDR3 protein: CASSLSLWTDTQYF

J gene: TRBJ1-1
V gene: TRBV13
D gene: TRBD1
clone size: many
CDR3 DNA: TGTGCCAGCAGCGACAGGGCGAACACTGAAGCTTTCTTT
CDR3 protein: CASSDRANTEAFF

J gene: TRBJ2-3
V gene: TRBV11-2
D gene: TRBD1
clone size: .
CDR3 DNA: TGTGCCAGCAGCCCCGGACAGGGGCGGGCAGATACGCAGTATTTT
CDR3 protein: CASSPGQGRADTQYF

J gene: TRBJ1-1
V gene: TRBV7-2
D gene: .
clone size: .
CDR3 DNA: TGTGCCAGCAGCTTCGGCACGAGCACTGAAGCTTTCTTT
CDR3 protein: CASSFGTSTEAFF

J gene: TRBJ2-7
V gene: TRBV5-1
D gene: TRBD1
clone size: many
CDR3 DNA: TGCGCCAGCAGCGGGACAGGGGTTGGGAGTCCCTACGAGCAGTACTTC
CDR3 protein: CASSGTGVGSPYEQYF

J gene: TRBJ1-2
V gene: TRBV29-1
D gene: .
clone size: many
CDR3 DNA: TGCAGCGTTGCTCCCGGCTACACCTTC
CDR3 protein: CSVAPGYTF

J gene: TRBJ2-7
V gene: TRBV12-3/TRBV12-4
D gene: .
clone size: few
CDR3 DNA: TGTGCCAGCAGTTTAAGGGTCGCAGGCGGTTATTACGAGCAGTACTTC
CDR3 protein: CASSLRVAGGYYEQYF

J gene: TRBJ2-5
V gene: TRBV29-1
D gene: .
clone size: .
CDR3 DNA: TGCAGCGTTGCCCCTAGGGGCGGCCTAGAGACCCAGTACTTC
CDR3 protein: CSVAPRGGLETQYF

J gene: TRBJ2-1
V gene: TRBV9
D gene: .
clone size: few
CDR3 DNA: TGTGCCAGCAGCGTAGGTATTAGCGGCATCGACAATGAGCAGTTCTTC
CDR3 protein: CASSVGISGIDNEQFF

J gene: TRBJ2-1
V gene: TRBV6-2/TRBV6-3
D gene: TRBD2
clone size: many
CDR3 DNA: TGTGCCAGCAGTCCTCTTTTCCTGACCAGCGGGAGGGGGAATGAGCAGTTCTTC
CDR3 protein: CASSPLFLTSGRGNEQFF

J gene: TRBJ1-5
V gene: TRBV20-1
D gene: .
clone size: many
CDR3 DNA: TGCAGTGCTCAAGTGTGGGGACAGCCCCAGCATTTT
CDR3 protein: CSAQVWGQPQHF

J gene: TRBJ2-3
V gene: TRBV11-2
D gene: TRBD1
clone size: few
CDR3 DNA: TGTGCCAGCAGACCGACAGGGGATACGCAGTATTTT
CDR3 protein: CASRPTGDTQYF

J gene: TRBJ1-6
V gene: TRBV4-1
D gene: TRBD1
clone size: once
CDR3 DNA: TGCGCCAGCAGCGGTCGGACAGGGAATTCACCCCTCCACTTT
CDR3 protein: CASSGRTGNSPLHF

J gene: TRBJ2-4
V gene: TRBV7-2
D gene: .
clone size: many
CDR3 DNA: TGTGCCAGCAGCCGACGGGCAGAGCCAAACATTCAGTACTTC
CDR3 protein: CASSRRAEPNIQYF

J gene: TRBJ1-5
V gene: TRBV7-9
D gene: .
clone size: many
CDR3 DNA: TGTGCCAGCAGCCCGGAAGGGAGCAATCAGCCCCAGCATTTT
CDR3 protein: CASSPEGSNQPQHF

J gene: TRBJ2-5
V gene: TRBV7-9
D gene: TRBD2
clone size: few
CDR3 DNA: TGTGCCAGCAGCGGGAGCGGGAGGGCCGGAGAGACCCAGTACTTC
CDR3 protein: CASSGSGRAGETQYF

J gene: TRBJ2-6
V gene: TRBV19
D gene: TRBD2
clone size: .
CDR3 DNA: TGTGCCAGTAGATCCAGCGGGAGAGTCTCTGGGGCCAACGTCCTGACTTTC
CDR3 protein: CASRSSGRVSGANVLTF

J gene: TRBJ2-5
V gene: TRBV20-1
D gene: .
clone size: many
CDR3 DNA: TGCAGTGCTAGACAGGCAGAAAGCCAAGAGACCCAGTACTTC
CDR3 protein: CSARQAESQETQYF